This T cell receptor (beta chain) was captured by sequencing in a study of blood T cell repertoires in COVID-19 (dated by TCRdb to the early 2020s). Describing the broader study: Samples from collaborators originated in the United States, Italy and Spain and spanned both the acute and convalescent phases of COVID-19. Subjects who had been exposed to COVID-19, were actively infected with it, or had recovered from it provided the deeply sampled blood TCRbeta repertoires that made up the dataset. The material from the prospective study consisted of cDNA or gDNA derived from T cells, B-cell-depleted T cells, or PBMCs. Where available, HLA class I and class II types were taken from metadata supplied by the sample provider and were not determined by assay-based typing. Nearly every sample came with metadata listing a de-identified subject ID, COVID-19 status, age in years and sex. The repertoires were released in a freely available public database meant as a resource for research on the immune response to SARS-CoV-2. The samples were drawn from two sources: the first 160 participants of the ongoing ImmuneRACE study, and 1,000 to 1,500 subjects contributed by 6 global collaborators.

Collaborating institutions collected whole blood in K2EDTA tubes following their own protocols. Collaborator samples were shipped for TCRbeta analysis as frozen whole blood, isolated PBMCs, or DNA extracted from either sample type. Ends trimmed: V by 1 base, J by 4 bases; bases unmatched to a gene: 8. Counted from cysteine to phenylalanine, this CDR3 has 16 amino acids. Only CDR3 DNA is held: 48 bases, read in frame from base 1. The germline V gene (reference sequence) specifies SGHKS as CDR1 and YYEKEE as CDR2. The investigation overall reported the following: Clinical and demographic metadata were provided uncurated, with the amount varying by source and participant.

TCRbeta CDR3 regions were amplified from genomic DNA using the immunoSEQ Assay, a bias-controlled multiplex PCR. As for how the authors treated the data: The number of nucleated cells in each sample was estimated by amplification of reference gene primers within the assay. Sequence reads were collapsed and filtered to measure the absolute abundance of every unique TCRbeta CDR3 rearrangement. For each sample, productive Simpson clonality was calculated as the square root of Simpson's diversity index across productive rearrangements. This is the immuneACCESS table as TCRdb keeps it, with only in-frame sequences that have V and J called. A part of the clones is gone; compared with another copy, unresolved V genes explain less than half, and the rest is unexplained. Clonal size and the V and J genes are those of that table, whereas D and trimming came from the DNA. Within this sample are approximately 94,000 clones, with about nine tenths of them counted one time only. 3% to 4.5% of the sample belongs to the ten largest clones.

This clone has only one observation. This receptor's antigen is unknown. No quality values exist for individual bases; no much larger clone is one base distant. The sequence derives from a woman between 45 and 65 years old in a cohort sampled during active COVID-19. Sequencing was performed on peripheral blood. This chain joins TRBV5-5 to TRBJ1-2, with 9 bases in between that match TRBD1. In nucleotide form, the sequence is TGTGCCAGCAGCTTGAGATGGGACAGGGCCCTCTATGGCTACACCTTC. Its protein is CASSLRWDRALYGYTF.